Presented here are 22 T cell receptor beta chains from one specimen sequenced in a study of shared clonotypes between healthy human individuals. Produced via immunoSEQ multiplex PCR; TCRdb's table is partial and in-frame only. Among about 490,000 clones, about 72% were seen once, and the ten largest hold more than 10%. The material sequenced was PBMCs. The receptors shown here come from a woman between 35 and 50 years old in good health. Some clones in this sample may be carry-over from other donors' samples.

The rearrangement links TRBV28 to TRBJ1-4; the D gene is possibly TRBD1 (5 bases). This CDR3 has 15 amino acids. Trimming removed 10 bases at V and 0 bases at J, with 15 bases between. Per the germline V gene, CDR1 is MDHEN and CDR2 is SYDVKM. The CDR3 DNA sequence: TGTGCCACCCTCCGGGGGTCAGCAACTAATGAAAAACTGTTTTTT. It is translated as CATLRGSATNEKLFF.

This chain uses TRBV4-2 with TRBJ2-1; 7 bases map to TRBD2. CDR3 length: 16 residues. The ends lost 0 bases at V and 2 bases at J; junction bases unmatched: 4. Per germline, CDR1 LGHNA and CDR2 YNFKEQ. CDR3 loop: CASSQDSAGPYNEQFF. The CDR3 DNA follows: TGTGCCAGCAGCCAAGACTCAGCGGGACCCTACAATGAGCAGTTCTTC.

The chain has TRBV5-4 and TRBJ2-1; the match to TRBD2 covers 11 bases. This CDR3 spans 17 amino acids. The germline gives CDR1 SGHNT, CDR2 YYREEE (reference sequence). The V and J ends lost 4 bases and 9 bases, in that order; junction bases with no gene match: 15. The CDR3 loop is CASSPPAVTSGRGEQFF. Written as DNA, the CDR3 is TGTGCCAGCAGCCCCCCAGCGGTTACTAGCGGGAGAGGTGAGCAGTTCTTC. The entire variable domain, with the rest obtained from reference TRBV5-4 and TRBJ2-1, is as follows: ETGVTQSPTHLIKTRGQQVTLRCSSQSGHNTVSWYQQALGQGPQFIFQYYREEENGRGNFPPRFSGLQFPNYSSELNVNALELDDSALYLCASSPPAVTSGRGEQFFGPGTRLTVL.

This clone has only one observation. The chain employs TRBV29-1 and TRBJ1-5, with no clear D. CDR1 is SQVTM, CDR2 ANQGSEA, per germline. V was cut by 4 bases and J by 5 bases, with 6 bases left in between. The CDR3 loop spans 11 amino acids. The CDR3 nucleotides are TGCAGCGTTGGAGAGGATCAGCCCCAGCATTTT. This sequence encodes CSVGEDQPQHF. The variable domain in full, with the rest retrieved from reference TRBV29-1 and TRBJ1-5, is SAVISQKPSRDICQRGTSLTIQCQVDSQVTMMFWYRQQPGQSLTLIATANQGSEATYESGFVIDKFPISRPNLTFSTLTVSNMSPEDSSIYLCSVGEDQPQHFGDGTRLSIL.

The chain recombines TRBV5-1 with TRBJ2-7, with D perhaps matching TRBD2 (6 bases). Germline assignment: CDR1 SGHRS and CDR2 YFSETQ. This CDR3 has 17 residues. The V end was cut by 0 bases, the J end by 1 base, with 17 bases between. The CDR3 coding sequence is TGCGCCAGCAGCTTGGCCCCCGGCGGAGGGAGTTCCTACGAGCAGTACTTC. Its translation: CASSLAPGGGSSYEQYF.

This chain joins TRBV13 and TRBJ2-7; maybe TRBD1 (6 bases). Between the trimmed V and J ends, which lost 6 bases and 3 bases, there was a span of 15 bases. The CDR3 sequence is 14 residues long. From germline, CDR1 is PRHDT and CDR2 FYEKMQ (reference sequence). CDR3 coding DNA: TGTGCCAGCAGTCGGACAGAGGGGTTCTACGAGCAGTACTTC. This gives the protein CASSRTEGFYEQYF.

CDR3 nucleotide sequence: TGTGCCAGCAGTTTACTAGGGACTCAGCCCCAGCATTTT. Amino acid sequence: CASSLLGTQPQHF. The chain carries TRBV28 and TRBJ1-5; a possible D gene is TRBD1 (5 bases). The germline V and J ends were trimmed by 2 bases and 6 bases, with 8 bases remaining between them. This CDR3 spans 13 amino acids. CDR1 and CDR2 from the germline V gene are MDHEN and SYDVKM.

The table lists this clone with a few counts. The chain combines TRBV4-3 with TRBJ2-5; TRBD1 matches 9 bases. Gene TRBJ2-7 matches the end of the DNA better, so the J call may be wrong. The CDR3 has 16 amino acids. Germline V CDR1 and CDR2: LGHNA, YSLEER. The CDR3 reads CASSQGYGTGIHEQYF. CDR3 bases: TGCGCCAGCAGCCAAGGTTACGGGACAGGGATCCACGAGCAGTACTTC.

V is TRBV6-1 and J is TRBJ2-3, with D perhaps matching TRBD2 (7 bases). Germline lookup yields CDR1 MNHNS and CDR2 SASEGT. The CDR3 runs 15 residues. V dropped 0 bases and J dropped 4 bases, with 11 bases sitting between them. The CDR3, as DNA: TGTGCCAGCAGTGAAGCGGGGGCGGGAGCAGATACGCAGTATTTT. It codes for CASSEAGAGADTQYF.

The chain has TRBV27 and TRBJ2-5, with a weak D call TRBD2 (5 bases). V shed 3 bases and J shed 5 bases, with 7 bases lying between them. The CDR3 is made up of 12 amino acids. Per germline, CDR1 MNHEY and CDR2 SMNVEV (reference sequence). DNA of the CDR3: TGTGCCAGCAGTTTGACGGGGGAGACCCAGTACTTC. Amino acid sequence: CASSLTGETQYF.

This clone came up once. The CDR3 DNA reads as TGCAGTGCTAGACTAGTCGACGAGCAGTACTTC. Amino acid sequence: CSARLVDEQYF. The chain combines TRBV20-1 with TRBJ2-7; D gene uncertain. The CDR3 runs 11 residues. V lost 2 bases to trimming and J lost 5 bases, with 7 bases between them. Per the germline V gene, CDR1 is DFQATT and CDR2 is SNEGSKA (reference sequence).

This clone was picked up a small number of times. The rearrangement links TRBV27 to TRBJ2-1, with 12 bases matching TRBD2. The length of the CDR3 is 19 residues. V shed 5 bases, J shed 5 bases, and the junction held 16 bases outside the gene matches. Germline V gives CDR1 MNHEY, CDR2 SMNVEV (reference sequence). CDR3 sequence reads: CASSLPGQGTSGRNNEQFF. The CDR3, as DNA: TGTGCCAGCAGTCTACCGGGACAGGGAACTAGCGGGAGGAACAATGAGCAGTTCTTC.

J is TRBJ2-1 and V is TRBV27, with 11 bases matching TRBD2. The CDR3 loop spans 17 amino acids. The ends lost 3 bases at V and 0 bases at J; junction bases unmatched: 4. Germline values: CDR1 MNHEY, CDR2 SMNVEV (reference sequence). The CDR3 spells CASSLPTSGGSYNEQFF. The CDR3 DNA is TGTGCCAGCAGTTTGCCTACTAGCGGGGGCTCCTACAATGAGCAGTTCTTC.

This clone was observed a few times. The chain carries TRBV9 and TRBJ2-2; D is ambiguous. Trimming stripped 4 bases from V and 0 bases from J, with 4 bases between. The germline V gene encodes CDR1 SGDLS and CDR2 YYNGEE. The CDR3 runs 13 residues. The DNA of the CDR3 is TGTGCCAGCAGCCTGACGAACACCGGGGAGCTGTTTTTT. Translated: CASSLTNTGELFF.

The chain has TRBV9 and TRBJ1-2, with TRBD1 identical over 8 bases. Germline loops: CDR1 SGDLS, CDR2 YYNGEE. V trimming: 0 bases; J trimming: 2 bases; junction bases outside the gene matches: 0. The CDR3 contains 14 residues. The CDR3 sequence: CASSVDRGNYGYTF. The CDR3, as DNA: TGTGCCAGCAGCGTAGACAGGGGGAACTATGGCTACACCTTC. Full variable domain (outside the CDR3, taken from reference TRBV9 and TRBJ1-2): DSGVTQTPKHLITATGQRVTLRCSPRSGDLSVYWYQQSLDQGLQFLIQYYNGEERAKGNILERFSAQQFPDLHSELNLSSLELGDSALYFCASSVDRGNYGYTFGSGTRLTVV.

This sequence joins TRBV6-5 and TRBJ2-5; the D gene is possibly TRBD2 (6 bases). The germline CDR1 and CDR2 sequences are MNHEY and SVGAGI. The V end lost 0 bases, the J end lost 7 bases, and 12 bases lay between the germline ends. CDR3 length: 14 residues. The CDR3 coding sequence is TGTGCCAGCAGTTACTCGAGGGACTCCGGGACCCAGTACTTC. Its protein is CASSYSRDSGTQYF.

With respect to this clone: Compared with germline, one end of the junction differs, possibly owing to a read error. J is TRBJ2-1 and V is TRBV7-9, with 9 nucleotides matching TRBD2. The CDR3 is 15 amino acids. Germline V CDR1 and CDR2: SEHNR, FQNEAQ (reference sequence). CDR3 bases: TGTGCCAGCAGCCTAGCGGGGAACTCCTACAATGAGCAGTTCTTC. Translation: CASSLAGNSYNEQFF.

As regards this clone: Other DNA sequences within the sample encode an identical CDR3. The CDR3 nucleotides are TGTGCCATCAGTGAAAGACAGGGTGACTATGGCTACACCTTC. As protein: CAISERQGDYGYTF. V and J are TRBV10-3 and TRBJ1-2; 7 positions agree with TRBD1. Germline loops: CDR1 ENHRY, CDR2 SYGVKD. This CDR3 has 14 amino acids. The junction had 4 bases not matched to a gene; V was cut back by 3 bases and J by 3 bases.

The chain recombines TRBV6-1 with TRBJ2-7; 7 positions match TRBD2. V shed 7 bases, J shed 0 bases, and the junction held 0 bases outside the gene matches. The germline V gene has CDR1 MNHNS and CDR2 SASEGT. The CDR3 has 12 amino acids. The CDR3 protein is CASKRDSYEQYF. CDR3 DNA sequence: TGTGCCAGCAAGCGGGACTCCTACGAGCAGTACTTC.

V and J are TRBV15 and TRBJ1-4; 9 bases agree with TRBD1. CDR3 size: 14 residues. The junction had 10 bases not matched to a gene; V was cut back by 9 bases and J by 8 bases. Germline-derived CDR1 and CDR2 are LNHNV and YYDKDF (reference sequence). The CDR3 nucleotides are TGTGCCACTACTGGGTACAGGGGGCGCGAAAAACTGTTTTTT. It codes for CATTGYRGREKLFF.

The CDR3 DNA reads TGCGCCAGCAGCCGCGACAGTTCGGGCCTCATGGATACGCAGTATTTT. Its translation: CASSRDSSGLMDTQYF. This rearrangement joins TRBV4-3 to TRBJ2-3; D is perhaps TRBD1 (5 bases). Between the trimmed V and J ends, which lost 4 bases and 6 bases, there was a span of 20 bases. CDR1 is LGHNA and CDR2 is YSLEER in the germline V gene. The CDR3 has 16 residues.

V is TRBV29-1 and J is TRBJ2-7; D possibly matches TRBD1 or TRBD2 (5 bases each). Trimming stripped 6 bases from V and 3 bases from J, with 21 bases between. Germline assignment: CDR1 SQVTM and CDR2 ANQGSEA. The CDR3 is 15 residues long. CDR3 DNA sequence: TGCAGCGTATTCGCCGAGGGGATCATGGACTACGAGCAGTACTTC. Protein: CSVFAEGIMDYEQYF.